The clone carrying this TCR beta chain was counted ten times or more. Preparation of the TCRbeta library involved a method that used unique molecular identifiers. One entry per CDR3 protein results from TCRdb running MiXCR on the PCR reads. The repertoire holds some 460,000 distinct CDR3 sequences, with 15% to 20% as singletons. The data were obtained in a study of T-cell reconstitution after alpha-beta-depleted transplantation in children. The germline gives CDR1 ENHRY, CDR2 SYGVKD. J gave up 4 bases and V 7 bases, and 6 bases lay outside the gene matches. This CDR3 is 15 amino acids long. The rearrangement joins TRBV10-3 to TRBJ2-5; 13 bases are shared with TRBD2. The sample was PBMCs, mostly from graft donor cells, taken 360 days after TCRalphabeta/CD19-depleted stem cell transplant. The TCR originated in a boy younger than two who had a stem cell transplant for Wiskott-Aldrich syndrome, so the T cells may come from the graft donor. This chain's CDR3 is CAIIRLAGGIETQYF. CDR3 nucleotide sequence: TGTGCCATCATTCGACTAGCGGGAGGTATAGAGACCCAGTACTTC.